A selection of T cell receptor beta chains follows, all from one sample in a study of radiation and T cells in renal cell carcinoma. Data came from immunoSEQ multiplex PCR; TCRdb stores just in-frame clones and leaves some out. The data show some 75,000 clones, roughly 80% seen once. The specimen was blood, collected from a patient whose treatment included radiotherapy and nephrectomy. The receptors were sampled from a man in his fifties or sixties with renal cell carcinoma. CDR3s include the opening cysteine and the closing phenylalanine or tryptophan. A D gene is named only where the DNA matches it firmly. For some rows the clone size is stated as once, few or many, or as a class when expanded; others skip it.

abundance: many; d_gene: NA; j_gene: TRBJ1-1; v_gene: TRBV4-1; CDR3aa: CASSQESGMNTEAFF; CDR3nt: TGCGCCAGCAGCCAAGAGTCAGGTATGAACACTGAAGCTTTCTTT
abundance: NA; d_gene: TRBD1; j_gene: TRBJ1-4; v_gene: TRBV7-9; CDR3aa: CASSPSDRGVEKLFF; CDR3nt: TGTGCCAGCAGCCCGTCGGACAGGGGGGTTGAAAAACTGTTTTTT
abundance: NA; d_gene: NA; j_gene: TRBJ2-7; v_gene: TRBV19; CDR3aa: CASSIMAGTPVYEQYF; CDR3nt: TGTGCCAGTAGTATAATGGCCGGGACACCGGTCTACGAGCAGTACTTC
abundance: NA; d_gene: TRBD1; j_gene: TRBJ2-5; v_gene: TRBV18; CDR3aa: CASSPTGTAQETQYF; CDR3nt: TGTGCCAGCTCACCCACCGGGACAGCTCAAGAGACCCAGTACTTC
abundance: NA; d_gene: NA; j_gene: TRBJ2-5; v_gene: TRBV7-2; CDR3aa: CASSSPTGWATTQETQYF; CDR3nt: TGTGCCAGCAGCTCCCCGACGGGGTGGGCCACCACACAAGAGACCCAGTACTTC
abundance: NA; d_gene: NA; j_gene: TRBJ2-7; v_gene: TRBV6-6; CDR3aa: CASSRTFSYEQYF; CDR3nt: TGTGCCAGCAGTAGGACCTTCTCCTACGAGCAGTACTTC
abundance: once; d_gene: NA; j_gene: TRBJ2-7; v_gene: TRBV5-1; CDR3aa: CASSPDESYEQYF; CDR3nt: TGCGCCAGCAGTCCTGATGAATCCTACGAGCAGTACTTC
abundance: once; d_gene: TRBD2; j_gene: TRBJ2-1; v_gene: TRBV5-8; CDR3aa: CASSSGLAAYNEQFF; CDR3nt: TGTGCCAGCAGCTCCGGACTAGCAGCCTACAATGAGCAGTTCTTC
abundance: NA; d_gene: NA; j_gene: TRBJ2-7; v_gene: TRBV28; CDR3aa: CASSFGGRANEQYF; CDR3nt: TGTGCCAGCAGCTTCGGGGGACGGGCCAACGAGCAGTACTTC
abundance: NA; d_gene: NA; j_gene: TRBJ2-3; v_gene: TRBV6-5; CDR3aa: CASSSLGGRTDTQYF; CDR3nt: TGTGCCAGCAGTTCCCTCGGGGGTCGGACAGATACGCAGTATTTT
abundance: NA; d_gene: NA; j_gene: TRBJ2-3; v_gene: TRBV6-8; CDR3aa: CASSYSRGREESMGTDTQYF; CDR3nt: TGTGCCAGCAGTTACTCGAGGGGGCGGGAGGAGTCCATGGGCACAGATACGCAGTATTTT
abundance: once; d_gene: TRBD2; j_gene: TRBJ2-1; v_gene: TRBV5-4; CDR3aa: CASSLVGTSGRATQFF; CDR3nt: TGTGCCAGCAGCTTGGTTGGGACTAGCGGGAGGGCAACGCAGTTCTTC
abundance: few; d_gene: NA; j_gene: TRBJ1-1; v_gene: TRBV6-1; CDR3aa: CASSQGTEAFF; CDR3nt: TGTGCCAGCTCACAGGGCACTGAAGCTTTCTTT
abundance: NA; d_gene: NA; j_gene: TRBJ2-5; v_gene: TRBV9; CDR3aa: CASSVDHSHQTQYF; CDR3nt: TGTGCCAGCAGCGTAGATCACAGCCACCAGACCCAGTACTTC
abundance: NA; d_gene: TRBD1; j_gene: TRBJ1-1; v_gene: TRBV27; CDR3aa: CASRIIAGGNTEAFF; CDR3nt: TGTGCCAGCAGAATTATCGCAGGGGGGAACACTGAAGCTTTCTTT
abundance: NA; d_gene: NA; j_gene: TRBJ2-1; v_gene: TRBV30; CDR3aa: CAWSPGNEQFF; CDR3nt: TGTGCCTGGAGTCCGGGCAATGAGCAGTTCTTC
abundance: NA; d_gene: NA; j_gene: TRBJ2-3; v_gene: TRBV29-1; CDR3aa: CSVEANTDTQYF; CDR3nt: TGCAGCGTTGAAGCCAACACAGATACGCAGTATTTT
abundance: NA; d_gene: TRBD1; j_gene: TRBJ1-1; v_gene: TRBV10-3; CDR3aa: CAIAQGKGTEAFF; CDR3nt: TGTGCCATCGCACAGGGGAAAGGCACTGAAGCTTTCTTT
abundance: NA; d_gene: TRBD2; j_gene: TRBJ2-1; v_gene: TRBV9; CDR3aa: CASSVGIAGGYNEQFF; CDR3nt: TGTGCCAGCAGCGTAGGGATAGCGGGAGGGTACAATGAGCAGTTCTTC
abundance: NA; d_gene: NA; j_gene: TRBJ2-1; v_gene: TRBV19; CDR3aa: CASGYTPLGGRDNEQFF; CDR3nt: TGTGCCAGTGGTTATACCCCCCTCGGCGGCCGTGACAATGAGCAGTTCTTC
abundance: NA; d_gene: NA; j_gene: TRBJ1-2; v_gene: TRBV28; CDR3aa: CASSSAGGYTF; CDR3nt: TGTGCCAGCAGCTCCGCGGGTGGCTACACCTTC
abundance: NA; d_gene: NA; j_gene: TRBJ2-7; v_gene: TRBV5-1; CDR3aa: CASSFGTSSYEQYF; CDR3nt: TGCGCCAGCAGCTTCGGGACTTCCTCCTACGAGCAGTACTTC
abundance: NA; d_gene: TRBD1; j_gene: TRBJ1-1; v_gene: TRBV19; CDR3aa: CASSYRGRDTEAFF; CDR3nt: TGTGCCAGTAGTTACAGGGGGAGGGACACTGAAGCTTTCTTT
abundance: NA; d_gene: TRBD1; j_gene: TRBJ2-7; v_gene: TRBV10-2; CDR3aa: CASSVDRDGNEQYF; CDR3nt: TGCGCCAGCAGTGTAGACAGGGACGGAAACGAGCAGTACTTC
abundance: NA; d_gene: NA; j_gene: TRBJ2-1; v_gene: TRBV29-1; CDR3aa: CSVGRSSYNEQFF; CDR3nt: TGCAGCGTTGGACGTAGTTCCTACAATGAGCAGTTCTTC
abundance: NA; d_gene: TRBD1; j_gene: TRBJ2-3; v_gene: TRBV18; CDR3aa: CASSPGQGTDTQYF; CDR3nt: TGTGCCAGCTCACCGGGACAGGGCACAGATACGCAGTATTTT
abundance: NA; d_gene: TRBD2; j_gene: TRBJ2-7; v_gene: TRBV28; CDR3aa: CASSPPTSGRYF; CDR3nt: TGTGCCAGCAGTCCCCCGACTAGCGGGCGGTACTTC
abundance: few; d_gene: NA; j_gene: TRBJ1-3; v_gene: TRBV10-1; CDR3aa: CASSESRLTSGNTIYF; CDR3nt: TGCGCCAGCAGTGAGTCGCGACTGACCTCTGGAAACACCATATATTTT
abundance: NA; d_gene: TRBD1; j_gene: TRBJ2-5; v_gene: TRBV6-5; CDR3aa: CASSYRQGAETQYF; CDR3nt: TGTGCCAGCAGTTACCGACAGGGGGCGGAGACCCAGTACTTC
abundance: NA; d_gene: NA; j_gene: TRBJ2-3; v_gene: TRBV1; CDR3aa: CTSSFLNAGGPADTQYF; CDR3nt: TGCACCAGCAGCTTCCTCAACGCGGGAGGGCCAGCAGATACGCAGTATTTT
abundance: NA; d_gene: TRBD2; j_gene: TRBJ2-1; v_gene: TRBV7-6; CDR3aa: CASTEGWREGTDEQFF; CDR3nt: TGTGCCAGCACGGAGGGTTGGCGGGAGGGTACGGATGAGCAGTTCTTC
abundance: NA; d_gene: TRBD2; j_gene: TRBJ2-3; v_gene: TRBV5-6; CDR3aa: CASSLDGLANTDTQYF; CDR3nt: TGTGCCAGCAGCTTGGATGGACTAGCTAACACAGATACGCAGTATTTT
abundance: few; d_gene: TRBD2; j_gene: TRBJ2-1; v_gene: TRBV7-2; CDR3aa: CASSTQRGKYEQFF; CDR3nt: TGTGCCAGCAGCACCCAGCGGGGTAAGTATGAGCAGTTCTTC